The 20 T cell receptor beta chains below were found in one sample sequenced in a study of blood T cells in healthy people across ages. A second PCR of 7 to 11 cycles used a sample-barcoded 5' primer and a J-beta primer mix. From the 5' RACE reads, TCRdb called clonotypes with MiXCR, one entry per CDR3 protein. Found here are about 650,000 distinct CDR3 sequences, about 51% of them singletons; the top ten hold roughly 14%. Sequenced input: blood. The receptor source for this set is a woman of 80 years or more in good health.

This chain links TRBV5-1 with TRBJ1-1, with D possibly matching TRBD1 (5 bases). The V end lost 3 bases, the J end lost 2 bases, and 14 bases lay between the germline ends. This CDR3 has 15 residues. From germline, CDR1 is SGHRS and CDR2 YFSETQ. CDR3 in DNA: TGCGCCAGCAGCTCAACCGGGACCCAAAACACTGAAGCTTTCTTT. It specifies CASSSTGTQNTEAFF.

The V call is TRBV20-1, the J call TRBJ2-3, with unresolved D. This CDR3 spans 11 amino acids. Looked up from germline, CDR1 is DFQATT and CDR2 is SNEGSKA (reference sequence). Trimming took 5 bases from V and 4 from J, leaving 7 bases between them. CDR3 residues: CSASKADTQYF. The CDR3 DNA reads TGCAGTGCTTCTAAGGCAGATACGCAGTATTTT.

V usage is TRBV20-1 and J usage is TRBJ2-3; 9 bases match TRBD1. Per germline, CDR1 DFQATT and CDR2 SNEGSKA (reference sequence). Trimming removed 3 bases from V and 4 bases from J; junction bases left unmatched: 8. The CDR3 runs to 15 residues. CDR3 DNA sequence: TGCAGTGCTAGTGACCGGGACAGGGACGCAGATACGCAGTATTTT. Encoded protein: CSASDRDRDADTQYF.

Ten or more counts support this clonotype. This chain links TRBV12-3 or TRBV12-4 with TRBJ2-1; 7 nucleotides align to TRBD2. J lost 0 bases, V lost 8 bases, and 13 bases had no gene match. CDR3 length: 17 residues. This chain's CDR3 is CASLPSGGPSSYNEQFF. CDR3 nucleotide sequence: TGTGCCAGCCTACCGTCGGGGGGTCCGAGCTCCTACAATGAGCAGTTCTTC.

The chain carries TRBV18 and TRBJ2-4, with D perhaps matching TRBD2 (5 bases). Trimming removed 2 bases from V and 13 bases from J, with 15 bases in between. The CDR3 spans 13 residues. The V gene's germline CDR1 is KGHSH and CDR2 LQKENI. The CDR3 is CASSPIPREGQYF. CDR3 DNA sequence: TGTGCCAGCTCACCAATCCCTCGGGAAGGACAGTACTTC.

CDR3 region: CASSVMPTPLYEQYF. The CDR3 coding sequence is TGTGCCAGCAGCGTTATGCCGACACCCCTCTACGAGCAGTACTTC. V is TRBV9 and J is TRBJ2-7; D ambiguous. The germline CDR1 and CDR2 sequences are SGDLS and YYNGEE. The germline V and J ends were trimmed by 2 bases and 3 bases, with 15 bases remaining between them. The CDR3 spans 15 residues.

Regarding this clonotype: The junction departs from germline at one end; a sequencing error may be responsible. The J gene is TRBJ2-3, the V gene TRBV4-3; 9 bases align to TRBD1. Germline loops: CDR1 LGHNA, CDR2 YSLEER. This CDR3 comprises 17 residues. CDR3 protein: CVSSQERDDTGGDTQYF. The DNA of the CDR3 is TGCGTCAGCAGCCAGGAACGGGACGACACAGGGGGCGATACGCAGTATTTT.

The V and J genes are TRBV20-1 and TRBJ2-7; D is unclear. TRBJ2-4 matches the DNA end more closely, so the J call is doubtful. The CDR3 runs 14 residues. Germline V gene lookup returns CDR1 DFQATT and CDR2 SNEGSKA (reference sequence). The CDR3 loop is CSADRHEERNIQYF. The CDR3 DNA follows: TGCAGTGCCGATCGCCACGAAGAGAGGAACATTCAGTACTTC.

J is TRBJ2-5 and V is TRBV5-1, with D perhaps being TRBD1 or TRBD2 (5 bases each). This CDR3 spans 16 amino acids. From germline, CDR1 is SGHRS and CDR2 YFSETQ. V was pared by 0 bases and J by 3 bases, with 15 bases between. The CDR3 here is CASSLAGRAVEETQYF. CDR3 bases: TGCGCCAGCAGCTTGGCGGGGCGAGCGGTAGAAGAGACCCAGTACTTC.

Notes on this clonotype: This sequence may be a read error, since a much larger clone differs from it by one base. This chain joins TRBV20-1 and TRBJ2-5, with 10 bases aligning to TRBD2. CDR1 and CDR2 from the germline V gene are DFQATT and SNEGSKA (reference sequence). The trim removed 7 bases at V and 11 bases at J, leaving 19 bases unmatched. There are 15 residues in the CDR3. The CDR3 DNA reads as TGCAGTGTCCAAATGAGCGGGAGGGCCTACAATGAGCAGTACTTC. Translating it yields CSVQMSGRAYNEQYF.

The sample holds many counts of this clonotype. The rearrangement joins TRBV29-1 to TRBJ2-3; 7 bases agree with TRBD2. Germline lookup yields CDR1 SQVTM and CDR2 ANQGSEA. This CDR3 has 16 amino acids. Trimming took 6 bases from V and 2 from J; bases not matched to a gene: 14. The CDR3 here is CSVIRDYLITTDTQYF. CDR3 DNA sequence: TGCAGCGTAATCCGGGACTACCTAATCACCACAGATACGCAGTATTTT.

For this clonotype: This may stem from a read error, because a much larger clone lies one nucleotide away. The V and J genes are TRBV3-1 and TRBJ2-1; the match to TRBD1 covers 7 bases. CDR3 length: 14 amino acids. Germline assignment: CDR1 LGHDT and CDR2 YNNKEL (reference sequence). The chain's CDR3 is CAGSQEGARGEQFF. CDR3 nucleotide sequence: TGTGCCGGCAGCCAAGAGGGGGCGCGTGGTGAGCAGTTCTTC.

In this sample, this clonotype turned up a few times. A much more abundant neighbour one base away suggests this may be a read error. The CDR3 nucleotides read TGTGCCAGCAGCCAAGATCGAGGGGGGGCGGTTAATGGCTACACCTTC. Protein: CASSQDRGGAVNGYTF. V usage is TRBV4-2 and J usage is TRBJ1-2, with D perhaps TRBD1 (6 bases). V was shortened by 0 bases and J by 6 bases, with 17 bases between the two germline ends. Germline CDR1 and CDR2: LGHNA and YNFKEQ. This CDR3 has 16 amino acids.

The rearrangement joins TRBV20-1 to TRBJ2-7; D not resolved. V lost 4 bases and J 3 bases, leaving 7 bases between the germline ends. This CDR3 has 11 residues. The V gene's germline CDR1 is DFQATT and CDR2 SNEGSKA (reference sequence). CDR3 coding DNA: TGCAGTGCTACCCTTCTCTACGAGCAGTACTTC. This encodes CSATLLYEQYF.

This clonotype was counted between two and nine times. V gene TRBV7-2 combines with J gene TRBJ1-6; D perhaps matches TRBD1 (5 bases). The CDR3 runs 15 residues. The ends were cut back, 5 bases at V and 9 bases at J, with 17 bases in the middle. Looked up from germline, CDR1 is SGHTA and CDR2 is FQGNSA. The CDR3: CASSIDQGGGSPLHF. The CDR3 DNA reads TGTGCCAGCAGCATTGATCAGGGTGGTGGTTCACCCCTCCACTTT. Using reference TRBV7-2 and TRBJ1-6 for the parts outside the CDR3, the full variable domain is GAGVSQSPSNKVTEKGKDVELRCDPISGHTALYWYRQSLGQGLEFLIYFQGNSAPDKSGLPSDRFSAERTGGSVSTLTIQRTQQEDSAVYLCASSIDQGGGSPLHFGNGTRLTVT.

The J gene is TRBJ2-5, the V gene TRBV7-6, with TRBD2 matching over 11 bases. The end of the DNA is better explained by TRBJ2-7, so the J call may be wrong. The CDR3 length is 17 residues. Looked up from germline, CDR1 is SGHVS and CDR2 is FNYEAQ. CDR3 nucleotide sequence: TGTGCCAGCAGCTTAGCTAGCGGGAGGGCCTTGTACTACGAGCAGTACTTC. Protein: CASSLASGRALYYEQYF.

J is TRBJ2-3 and V is TRBV5-1, with D maybe TRBD2 (6 bases). The germline CDR1 and CDR2 sequences are SGHRS and YFSETQ. This CDR3 has 15 amino acids. The V gene lost 4 bases and the J gene lost 0 bases, with 12 bases spanning the gap. The CDR3 loop reads CASSPNGGSTDTQYF. The CDR3 nucleotides are TGCGCCAGCAGCCCTAATGGGGGGAGCACAGATACGCAGTATTTT.

In its sample, this clonotype was seen a few times. The chain uses TRBV20-1 and TRBJ2-7; D may correspond to TRBD1 or TRBD2 (6 bases each). V was pared by 5 bases and J by 4 bases, with 12 bases between. This CDR3 region has 12 residues. Germline loops: CDR1 DFQATT, CDR2 SNEGSKA (reference sequence). The CDR3 protein is CSAAGGTYEQYF. In nucleotides, the CDR3 is TGCAGTGCTGCCGGCGGGACATACGAGCAGTACTTC.

The chain uses TRBV20-1 and TRBJ2-1, with 11 bases matching TRBD2. The end of the DNA fits TRBJ2-7 better, so the J call may be wrong. Germline V gene sequence: CDR1 DFQATT, CDR2 SNEGSKA (reference sequence). CDR3 size: 14 residues. The CDR3 region is CSAIAGGPGYEQYF. DNA of the CDR3: TGCAGTGCCATAGCGGGAGGGCCTGGGTACGAGCAGTACTTC.

About this clonotype itself: A much larger clone is a single base away; this may be a read error. The chain combines TRBV7-3 with TRBJ2-3, with D perhaps assigned TRBD1 or TRBD2 (6 bases each). CDR3 length: 15 amino acids. Germline V gene data show CDR1 as SGHTA and CDR2 as FQGTGA. Here the CDR3 reads CASSYDLGGTGTQYF. Here the CDR3 DNA reads TGTGCCAGCAGCTACGACCTCGGGGGCACAGGTACGCAGTATTTT.